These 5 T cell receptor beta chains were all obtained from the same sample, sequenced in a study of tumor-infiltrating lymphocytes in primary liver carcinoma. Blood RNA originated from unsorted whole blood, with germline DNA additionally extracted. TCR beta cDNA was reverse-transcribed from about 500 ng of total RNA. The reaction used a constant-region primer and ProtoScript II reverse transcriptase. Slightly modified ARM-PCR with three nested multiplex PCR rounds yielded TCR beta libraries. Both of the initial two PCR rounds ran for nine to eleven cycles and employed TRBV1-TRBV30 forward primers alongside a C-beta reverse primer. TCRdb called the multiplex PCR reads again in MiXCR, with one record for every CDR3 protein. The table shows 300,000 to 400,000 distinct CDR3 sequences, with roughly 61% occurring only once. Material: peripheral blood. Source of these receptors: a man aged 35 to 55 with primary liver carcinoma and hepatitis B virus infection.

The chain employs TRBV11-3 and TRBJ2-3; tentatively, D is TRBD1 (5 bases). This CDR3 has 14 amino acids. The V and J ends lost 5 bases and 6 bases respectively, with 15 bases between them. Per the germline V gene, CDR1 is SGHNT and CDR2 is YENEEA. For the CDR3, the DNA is TGTGCCAGCAGCCTCTATCAGGGATCCGATACGCAGTATTTT. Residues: CASSLYQGSDTQYF.

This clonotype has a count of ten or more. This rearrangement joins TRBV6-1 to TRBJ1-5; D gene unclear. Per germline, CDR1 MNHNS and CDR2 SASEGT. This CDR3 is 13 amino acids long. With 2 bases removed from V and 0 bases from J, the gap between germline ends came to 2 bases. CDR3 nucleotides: TGTGCCAGCAGTGAACATAGCAATCAGCCCCAGCATTTT. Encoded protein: CASSEHSNQPQHF.

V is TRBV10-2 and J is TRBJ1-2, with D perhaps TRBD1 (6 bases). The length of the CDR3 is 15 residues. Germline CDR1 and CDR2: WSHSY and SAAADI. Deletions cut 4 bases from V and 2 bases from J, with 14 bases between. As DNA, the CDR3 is TGCGCCAGCAGTGTGAATGGGGGCGAGAACTATGGCTACACCTTC. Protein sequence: CASSVNGGENYGYTF.

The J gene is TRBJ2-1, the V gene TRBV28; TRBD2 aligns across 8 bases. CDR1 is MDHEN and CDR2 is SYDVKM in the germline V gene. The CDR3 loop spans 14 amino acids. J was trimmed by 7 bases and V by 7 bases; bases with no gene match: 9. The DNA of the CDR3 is TGTGCCAGCAATTTCCCGACTAGCGCGAATGAGCAGTTCTTC. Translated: CASNFPTSANEQFF.

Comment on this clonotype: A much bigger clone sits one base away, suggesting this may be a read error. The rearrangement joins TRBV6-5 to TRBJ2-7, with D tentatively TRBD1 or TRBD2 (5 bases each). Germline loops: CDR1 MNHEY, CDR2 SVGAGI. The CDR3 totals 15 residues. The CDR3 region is CACSPNRDPTYEQYF. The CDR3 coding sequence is TGTGCCTGCAGTCCTAACCGGGACCCCACCTACGAGCAGTACTTC.